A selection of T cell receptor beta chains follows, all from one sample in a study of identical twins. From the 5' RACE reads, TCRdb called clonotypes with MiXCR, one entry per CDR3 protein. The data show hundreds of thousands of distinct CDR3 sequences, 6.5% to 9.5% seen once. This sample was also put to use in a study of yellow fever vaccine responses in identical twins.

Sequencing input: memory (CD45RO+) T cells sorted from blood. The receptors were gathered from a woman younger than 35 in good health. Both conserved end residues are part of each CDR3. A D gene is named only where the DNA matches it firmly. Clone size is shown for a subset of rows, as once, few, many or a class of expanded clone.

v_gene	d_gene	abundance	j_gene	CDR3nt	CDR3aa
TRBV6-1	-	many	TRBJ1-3	TGTGCCAGCAGTCCGACCGGGACGACTGGAAACACCATATATTTT	CASSPTGTTGNTIYF
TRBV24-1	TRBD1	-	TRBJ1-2	TGTGCCACCCCGGGACAGGAGTGTGGCTACACCTTC	CATPGQECGYTF
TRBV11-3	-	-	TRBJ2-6	TGTGCCAGCAGCTTAGGGTTTTGGGGCTCTGGGGCCAACGTCCTGACTTTC	CASSLGFWGSGANVLTF
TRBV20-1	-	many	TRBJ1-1	TGCAGTGCCAAATCCGGCAGGGAGAACACTGAAGCTTTCTTT	CSAKSGRENTEAFF
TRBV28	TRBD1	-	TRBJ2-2	TGTGCCAGCAGTCACTTTGGACAGGGGGAGACCGGGGAGCTGTTTTTT	CASSHFGQGETGELFF
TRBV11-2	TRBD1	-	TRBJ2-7	TGTGCCAGCAGCTCTAACGGACAGGGCGGGTACGAGCAGTACTTC	CASSSNGQGGYEQYF
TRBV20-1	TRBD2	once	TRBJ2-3	TGCAGTGCCCCTTGGCTAGGGGCTAGCGGGAGTGATACGCAGTATTTT	CSAPWLGASGSDTQYF
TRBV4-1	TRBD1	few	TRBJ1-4	TGCGCCAGCAGCCAAGCCGGGACAGCGAATGAAAAACTGTTTTTT	CASSQAGTANEKLFF
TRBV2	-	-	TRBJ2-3	TGTGCCAGCAGTAGCCACCCCACAGATACGCAGTATTTT	CASSSHPTDTQYF
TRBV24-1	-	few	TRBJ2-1	TGTGCCACCAGTGATCCTCAGGGGTTCCACAATGAGCAGTTCTTC	CATSDPQGFHNEQFF
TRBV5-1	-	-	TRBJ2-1	TGCGCCAGCAGCTTGGGACTAGATTCGAGTGAGCAGTTCTTC	CASSLGLDSSEQFF
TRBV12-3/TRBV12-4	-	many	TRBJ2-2	TGTGCCAGCAGCCCTACCTCTGCCGGGGAGCTGTTTTTT	CASSPTSAGELFF
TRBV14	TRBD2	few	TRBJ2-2	TGTGCCAGCAGCCAAGGAGGGACTAGCGGGATTTACGCGAACACCGGGGAGCTGTTTTTT	CASSQGGTSGIYANTGELFF
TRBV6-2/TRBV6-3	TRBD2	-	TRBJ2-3	TGTGCCAGCAGTTACCCCTGGCGGGAGATAGATACGCAGTATTTT	CASSYPWREIDTQYF
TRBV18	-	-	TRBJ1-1	TGTGCCAGCTCACTGACTTCAGGGTCCACCTGGTGGGTTGAAGCTTTCTTT	CASSLTSGSTWWVEAFF
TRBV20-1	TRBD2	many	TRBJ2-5	TGCAGTGCTAGGTGGAGCGGGGGAGAGACCCAGTACTTC	CSARWSGGETQYF
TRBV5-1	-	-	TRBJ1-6	TGCGCCAGCAGCTTGGTCGGACAGTATAATTCACCCCTCCACTTT	CASSLVGQYNSPLHF
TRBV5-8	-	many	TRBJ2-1	TGTGCCAGCAGACAGGAGGCTGAGCAGTTCTTC	CASRQEAEQFF
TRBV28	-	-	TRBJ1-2	TGTGCCAGCAGTTTAAGGGACTTGGGCTACACCTTC	CASSLRDLGYTF
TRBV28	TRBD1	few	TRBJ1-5	TGTGCCAGCAGTTTGACCGCCTCAGCAACAGGGGGGCACCAGCATTTT	CASSLTASATGGHQHF